The rows below give T cell receptor beta chains drawn from one sample of a study of blood T cell repertoires in COVID-19. TCRdb's copy holds only in-frame clones and misses some; the assay was immunoSEQ multiplex PCR. The sample has about 270,000 clones, approximately 85% seen once. Sample: PBMCs or T cells enriched from blood (not recorded which). The receptors were sampled from a woman in her forties or fifties with acute COVID-19. The CDR3 runs from the conserved cysteine through the conserved F or W. D genes are given only for firm matches. Where a row states a size, it is once, few, many or the class of an expanded clone; other rows omit it.

>NA|TRBV15|TRBJ2-1|NA
CATSRDWGSYNEQFF
TGTGCCACCAGCAGAGATTGGGGCAGTTACAATGAGCAGTTCTTC
>TRBD2|TRBV6-6|TRBJ2-1|NA
CASSPGVAGGIYEQFF
TGTGCCAGCAGCCCCGGGGTAGCGGGGGGTATCTATGAGCAGTTCTTC
>TRBD1|TRBV5-1|TRBJ1-1|NA
CASSQGQGDTEAFF
TGCGCCAGCAGCCAGGGACAGGGGGATACTGAAGCTTTCTTT
>NA|TRBV19|TRBJ1-2|NA
CASSFADYGYTF
TGTGCCAGTAGTTTCGCAGACTATGGCTACACCTTC
>NA|TRBV4-3|TRBJ1-6|NA
CASSQAGIKGSPLHF
TGCGCCAGCAGCCAGGCCGGGATTAAGGGTTCACCCCTCCACTTT
>TRBD1|TRBV6-1|TRBJ1-5|NA
CASSESLDRVNQPQHF
TGTGCCAGCAGTGAAAGCCTCGACAGGGTAAATCAGCCCCAGCATTTT
>TRBD1|TRBV3-1/TRBV3-2|TRBJ2-2|NA
CASSLTGVNTGELFF
TGTGCCAGCAGCCTCACAGGGGTGAACACCGGGGAGCTGTTTTTT
>TRBD1|TRBV2|TRBJ1-2|NA
CASRKIGTELNYGYTF
TGTGCCAGCAGGAAAATCGGGACAGAACTCAACTATGGCTACACCTTC
>NA|TRBV7-2|TRBJ1-3|NA
CASSPGISGNTIYF
TGTGCCAGCAGCCCGGGAATTTCTGGAAACACCATATATTTT
>TRBD1|TRBV10-3|TRBJ1-1|many
CAISESKGGRGTEAFF
TGTGCCATCAGTGAGTCGAAAGGGGGCAGGGGCACTGAAGCTTTCTTT
>TRBD1|TRBV6-5|TRBJ1-2|NA
CASSFTGERGYTF
TGTGCCAGCAGCTTTACAGGGGAGCGTGGCTACACCTTC
>NA|TRBV21-1|TRBJ1-6|NA
CASSMGAGAWDSPLHF
TGTGCCAGCAGCATGGGGGCGGGGGCTTGGGATTCACCCCTCCACTTT
>NA|TRBV24-1|TRBJ1-2|NA
CATSDFRGYGYTF
TGTGCCACCAGTGATTTCAGGGGCTATGGCTACACCTTC
>NA|TRBV27|TRBJ1-2|NA
CASSLSGEFGGYTF
TGTGCCAGCAGTTTATCGGGAGAATTTGGTGGCTACACCTTC
>NA|TRBV7-3|TRBJ2-3|NA
CASSLGGAWDTQYF
TGTGCCAGCAGCCTGGGCGGGGCCTGGGATACGCAGTATTTT
>TRBD1|TRBV6-5|TRBJ1-1|NA
CASINDRGGNTEAFF
TGTGCCAGCATTAACGACAGGGGCGGGAACACTGAAGCTTTCTTT
>TRBD1|TRBV11-3|TRBJ2-3|NA
CASSQPGTGEADTQYF
TGTGCCAGCAGCCAGCCCGGGACAGGTGAGGCGGATACGCAGTATTTT
>NA|TRBV11-2|TRBJ2-5|NA
CASSFNERETQYF
TGTGCCAGCAGCTTCAACGAGAGGGAGACCCAGTACTTC
>TRBD1|TRBV5-4|TRBJ2-7|NA
CASSLGTGGHEQYF
TGTGCCAGCAGCTTGGGGACAGGGGGGCACGAGCAGTACTTC
>NA|TRBV30|TRBJ1-5|NA
CAWSSGRGGNQPQHF
TGTGCCTGGAGTTCGGGTCGGGGAGGCAATCAGCCCCAGCATTTT
>NA|TRBV18|TRBJ2-7|NA
CASSPPGGEQYF
TGTGCCAGCTCACCACCAGGGGGCGAGCAGTACTTC
>TRBD1|TRBV2|TRBJ2-1|NA
CASSLRQGPNNEQFF
TGTGCCAGCAGTCTAAGACAGGGGCCGAACAATGAGCAGTTCTTC
>TRBD1|TRBV18|TRBJ1-1|NA
CASSPPWTGRTEAFF
TGTGCCAGCTCACCACCTTGGACAGGGCGAACTGAAGCTTTCTTT
>TRBD1|TRBV7-9|TRBJ1-4|NA
CASSLGQGTPTNEKLFF
TGTGCCAGCAGCTTGGGACAGGGAACCCCAACTAATGAAAAACTGTTTTTT
>NA|TRBV30|TRBJ1-1|NA
CAWSVRGGQGNTEAFF
TGTGCCTGGAGTGTAAGAGGGGGACAAGGGAACACTGAAGCTTTCTTT
>TRBD2|TRBV18|TRBJ2-1|NA
CASSRYSGGALNNEQFF
TGTGCCAGCTCCCGATATAGCGGGGGGGCCTTGAACAATGAGCAGTTCTTC
>TRBD2|TRBV6-1|TRBJ2-3|NA
CASSESLAGARDTQYF
TGTGCCAGCAGTGAGTCACTAGCGGGGGCGCGGGATACGCAGTATTTT
>TRBD1|TRBV27|TRBJ1-5|once
CASSLGRGVQSNQPQHF
TGTGCCAGCAGTTTAGGCAGGGGGGTACAGAGCAATCAGCCCCAGCATTTT
>TRBD1|TRBV2|TRBJ2-7|NA
CASSEQTGAQYF
TGTGCCAGCAGTGAGCAAACAGGGGCGCAGTACTTC
>TRBD1|TRBV27|TRBJ1-2|NA
CASSLSGWGQGMQGYGYTF
TGTGCCAGCAGTTTATCCGGTTGGGGACAGGGGATGCAGGGCTATGGCTACACCTTC
>TRBD1|TRBV29-1|TRBJ2-5|NA
CSVRDRGLETQYF
TGCAGCGTTCGAGACAGGGGGCTGGAGACCCAGTACTTC
>NA|TRBV7-9|TRBJ1-2|NA
CASSLQGIYGYTF
TGTGCCAGCAGCTTACAGGGGATTTATGGCTACACCTTC
>TRBD1|TRBV7-7|TRBJ2-3|NA
CASSPATGGPDTQYF
TGTGCTAGCAGCCCAGCGACAGGGGGCCCAGATACGCAGTATTTT
>TRBD1|TRBV19|TRBJ1-1|many
CASSIDAGGSFPTEAFF
TGTGCCAGTAGTATAGACGCAGGGGGCAGTTTTCCCACTGAAGCTTTCTTT
>NA|TRBV5-1|TRBJ1-4|NA
CASSLVGGAEKLFF
TGCGCCAGCAGCTTGGTTGGAGGGGCAGAAAAACTGTTTTTT
>TRBD1|TRBV5-1|TRBJ1-1|few
CASSPQGGGLTNTEAFF
TGCGCCAGCAGCCCACAGGGGGGGGGCCTAACGAACACTGAAGCTTTCTTT
>NA|TRBV5-6|TRBJ1-1|NA
CASSLGQALGTEAFF
TGTGCCAGCAGCTTGGGACAGGCGCTGGGGACTGAAGCTTTCTTT
>TRBD1|TRBV30|TRBJ1-6|few
CAWSLGTVLNSPLHF
TGTGCCTGGAGTTTGGGGACAGTACTTAATTCACCCCTCCACTTT
>TRBD1|TRBV25-1|TRBJ1-2|NA
CASSPRGLPGQTTYGYTF
TGTGCCAGCAGCCCCAGAGGACTCCCGGGACAGACAACCTATGGCTACACCTTC
>NA|TRBV6-2/TRBV6-3|TRBJ2-5|few
CASSYSDGGVGTQYF
TGTGCCAGCAGTTACTCGGACGGGGGTGTGGGGACCCAGTACTTC
>TRBD1|TRBV7-3|TRBJ1-1|NA
CASSEQGPTEAFF
TGTGCCAGCAGCGAACAGGGGCCCACTGAAGCTTTCTTT
>TRBD1|TRBV25-1|TRBJ1-2|few
CASRPTGDRFDRYTF
TGTGCCAGCAGGCCTACAGGGGATCGGTTTGATCGCTACACCTTC
>TRBD1|TRBV7-3|TRBJ1-4|NA
CASSLTPSGGSNEKLFF
TGTGCCAGCAGCTTAACGCCATCAGGGGGCTCTAATGAAAAACTGTTTTTT
>NA|TRBV9|TRBJ2-3|NA
CASSVGVGVDTQYF
TGTGCCAGCAGCGTAGGAGTAGGGGTGGATACGCAGTATTTT
>TRBD2|TRBV5-1|TRBJ2-3|NA
CASSISGTRDTQYF
TGCGCCAGCTCTATTAGCGGGACCAGAGATACGCAGTATTTT
>TRBD1|TRBV28|TRBJ1-4|NA
CASSFGQGGEKLFF
TGTGCCAGCAGTTTCGGACAGGGAGGAGAAAAACTGTTTTTT
>NA|TRBV27|TRBJ2-3|NA
CASSLRGVADTQYF
TGTGCCAGCAGTTTAAGGGGTGTCGCAGATACGCAGTATTTT
>NA|TRBV5-8|TRBJ2-7|NA
CASSRAYYEQYF
TGTGCCAGCAGTCGCGCGTACTACGAGCAGTACTTC
>TRBD1|TRBV3-1/TRBV3-2|TRBJ1-4|NA
CASSRQTGGGEKLFF
TGTGCCAGCAGCAGACAGACAGGGGGGGGTGAAAAACTGTTTTTT
>TRBD1|TRBV10-3|TRBJ1-6|NA
CAISEGGQGLGNSPLHF
TGTGCCATCAGTGAGGGGGGACAGGGCCTCGGGAATTCACCCCTCCACTTT
>NA|TRBV5-1|TRBJ2-6|NA
CASSPRTVSGANVLTF
TGCGCCAGCAGCCCCAGGACAGTCTCTGGGGCCAACGTCCTGACTTTC
>TRBD1|TRBV7-2|TRBJ2-1|NA
CASSGTGNYNEQFF
TGTGCCAGCTCCGGGACAGGGAACTACAATGAGCAGTTCTTC
>NA|TRBV18|TRBJ2-7|few
CASSPRSAYEQYF
TGTGCCAGCTCACCGAGGTCAGCCTACGAGCAGTACTTC
>TRBD1|TRBV4-2|TRBJ1-2|NA
CASSQGTGDGYTF
TGTGCCAGCAGCCAAGGGACAGGGGATGGCTACACCTTC
>NA|TRBV19|TRBJ2-7|NA
CASSEDTYEQYF
TGTGCCAGTAGTGAGGATACCTACGAGCAGTACTTC